Listed below are T cell receptor beta chains from one sample, sequenced in a study of blood T cells in healthy people across ages. TCRdb fed the 5' RACE reads into MiXCR, producing one record per CDR3 protein. The repertoire holds some 920,000 distinct CDR3 sequences, with about 53% as singletons. Material for sequencing was blood. The receptors here all came from a woman aged 55-70 years in good health. Both conserved end residues are part of each CDR3. Each record gives: J gene, V gene, clone size, D gene, CDR3 protein, CDR3 DNA. A D gene is named only where the DNA matches it firmly. Clone size is given for some rows only: seen once, a few or many times, or a class if the clone is expanded.

>TRBJ2-7|TRBV10-3|few|.
CAISEVRPEDEQYF
TGTGCCATCAGTGAGGTCCGTCCCGAGGACGAGCAGTACTTC
>TRBJ2-3|TRBV4-1|.|.
CASSQGLGGTYTQYF
TGCGCCAGCAGCCAAGGACTGGGTGGCACATATACGCAGTATTTT
>TRBJ2-1|TRBV5-1|.|.
CATRAGDNEQFF
TGCGCCACGCGAGCTGGTGACAATGAGCAGTTCTTC
>TRBJ2-5|TRBV18|.|.
CASSPPSIGRLKTQYF
TGTGCCAGCTCACCACCTTCTATAGGGCGGTTGAAGACCCAGTACTTC
>TRBJ2-5|TRBV2|.|.
CASWAAKITNNEQYF
TGTGCCAGTTGGGCGGCGAAGATTACCAACAATGAGCAGTACTTC
>TRBJ2-3|TRBV2|.|.
CASSEMQGGGTDTQYF
TGTGCCAGCAGTGAAATGCAGGGTGGAGGCACAGATACGCAGTATTTT
>TRBJ1-5|TRBV5-6|.|.
CASSLREELNQPQHF
TGTGCCAGCAGCTTGAGAGAGGAGCTTAATCAGCCCCAGCATTTT
>TRBJ2-5|TRBV7-7|.|.
CASSSSNLNEQYF
TGTGCCAGCAGCTCCTCGAATCTCAATGAGCAGTACTTC
>TRBJ1-2|TRBV10-3|few|.
CAISESISGVFSGYTF
TGTGCCATCAGTGAGTCGATTTCAGGGGTGTTCTCTGGCTACACCTTC
>TRBJ2-5|TRBV20-1|.|.
CSARESGLGETQYF
TGCAGTGCTAGAGAATCCGGACTCGGAGAGACCCAGTACTTC
>TRBJ2-1|TRBV5-6|.|TRBD2
CASSPSRLAGGLEQFF
TGTGCCAGCAGCCCCTCCAGACTAGCGGGAGGACTTGAGCAGTTCTTC
>TRBJ2-5|TRBV4-2|.|.
CASSHSRVTETQYF
TGTGCCAGCAGCCACTCCAGGGTTACAGAGACCCAGTACTTC
>TRBJ2-4|TRBV28|once|TRBD2
CASRRASSLAGVLKNIQYF
TGTGCCAGCAGAAGGGCCAGCTCTCTAGCGGGAGTGTTGAAAAACATTCAGTACTTC
>TRBJ2-4|TRBV7-2|.|TRBD2
CASSFSGTSGTKNIQYF
TGTGCCAGCAGCTTCTCCGGGACTAGCGGGACCAAAAACATTCAGTACTTC
>TRBJ2-4|TRBV5-6|.|.
CASSVGLIKNIQYF
TGTGCCAGCAGCGTTGGGCTCATCAAAAACATTCAGTACTTC
>TRBJ2-5|TRBV10-3|few|TRBD2
CAIRGTSGTRHQETQYF
TGTGCCATCAGAGGGACTAGCGGGACGCGCCACCAAGAGACCCAGTACTTC
>TRBJ2-6|TRBV4-3|many|.
CASSRDSGANVLTF
TGCGCCAGCAGCCGAGACTCTGGGGCCAACGTCCTGACTTTC
>TRBJ2-1|TRBV5-1|many|TRBD2
CASSQGTSGRNEQFF
TGCGCCAGCAGCCAGGGGACTAGCGGGAGAAATGAGCAGTTCTTC
>TRBJ2-6|TRBV3-1|.|.
CASSRHARGANVLTF
TGTGCCAGCAGCCGACACGCGCGAGGGGCCAACGTCCTGACTTTC
>TRBJ2-7|TRBV28|.|.
CASSLTTGEQYF
TGTGCCAGCAGTCTAACGACGGGCGAGCAGTACTTC
>TRBJ2-5|TRBV6-5|.|TRBD2
CAGSYVVVSGRGETQYF
TGTGCCGGCAGTTACGTGGTTGTCAGCGGGAGGGGGGAGACCCAGTACTTC
>TRBJ2-5|TRBV11-2|.|TRBD1
CASSSGRGQGEETQYF
TGTGCCAGCAGCTCGGGAAGGGGACAGGGCGAAGAGACCCAGTACTTC
>TRBJ2-2|TRBV12-3/TRBV12-4|.|TRBD2
CASSLSPSGTGELFF
TGTGCCAGCAGTTTATCCCCTAGCGGCACCGGGGAGCTGTTTTTT
>TRBJ2-7|TRBV5-6|.|TRBD2
CASSFSAGTISYEQYF
TGTGCCAGCAGCTTTTCAGCCGGGACTATCTCCTACGAGCAGTACTTC
>TRBJ2-3|TRBV28|few|.
CASRERLVSRTDTQYF
TGTGCCAGCAGGGAAAGGCTAGTATCGAGGACAGATACGCAGTATTTT
>TRBJ2-6|TRBV7-2|few|TRBD1
CASRGTGGNSGANVLTF
TGTGCCAGCAGGGGCACAGGGGGCAACTCTGGGGCCAACGTCCTGACTTTC
>TRBJ2-3|TRBV7-2|.|.
CASSPRLMSVADTQYF
TGTGCCAGCAGCCCACGCTTAATGTCTGTCGCAGATACGCAGTATTTT
>TRBJ2-7|TRBV7-2|few|TRBD2
CASSPRLAEHEQYF
TGTGCCAGCAGCCCGCGCCTAGCGGAACACGAGCAGTACTTC
>TRBJ1-2|TRBV29-1|.|.
CSAFGWGYTF
TGCAGCGCCTTTGGTTGGGGCTACACCTTC
>TRBJ1-1|TRBV11-2|.|.
CASSPAVVSTEAFF
TGTGCCAGCAGCCCGGCGGTTGTATCCACTGAAGCTTTCTTT
>TRBJ2-5|TRBV11-2|.|.
CASSLLVAETQYF
TGTGCCAGCAGCTTACTGGTGGCGGAGACCCAGTACTTC
>TRBJ2-5|TRBV7-9|.|.
CVSSFRREETQYF
TGTGTCAGCAGCTTTCGTCGCGAAGAGACCCAGTACTTC
>TRBJ2-5|TRBV3-1|.|.
CASSQEGTTQGTQYF
TGTGCCAGCAGCCAGGAGGGGACAACACAAGGGACCCAGTACTTC
>TRBJ2-1|TRBV4-1|few|.
CASSRSGGTFSYNEQFF
TGCGCCAGCAGCCGGAGCGGTGGGACATTCTCCTACAATGAGCAGTTCTTC
>TRBJ1-5|TRBV5-1|.|.
CASSLDGSEYQPQHF
TGCGCCAGCAGCTTGGACGGGAGCGAGTATCAGCCCCAGCATTTT
>TRBJ2-3|TRBV7-8|.|.
CASRISGTDTQYF
TGTGCCAGCAGGATTAGCGGCACAGATACGCAGTATTTT
>TRBJ2-3|TRBV6-2/TRBV6-3|.|.
CASSYRLSDVRGTDTQYF
TGTGCCAGCAGTTACCGATTGTCGGATGTGAGGGGCACAGATACGCAGTATTTT
>TRBJ2-7|TRBV29-1|.|TRBD2
CSVVGTSGRYEQYF
TGCAGCGTTGTGGGGACTAGCGGGAGATACGAGCAGTACTTC
>TRBJ2-5|TRBV7-2|many|.
CASSSSQTQYF
TGTGCCAGCAGCTCGTCTCAGACCCAGTACTTC
>TRBJ2-5|TRBV27|few|.
CASSFRGQQETQYF
TGTGCCAGCAGTTTCCGGGGCCAACAAGAGACCCAGTACTTC
>TRBJ1-2|TRBV5-1|once|.
CASSLAAGANYGYTF
TGCGCCAGCAGCTTGGCTGCAGGGGCTAACTATGGCTACACCTTC
>TRBJ1-5|TRBV15|.|.
CATSRDRNGNQPQHF
TGTGCCACCAGCAGAGATCGTAATGGCAATCAGCCCCAGCATTTT
>TRBJ2-5|TRBV27|few|.
CASSLSPGGRGETQYF
TGTGCCAGCAGTTTATCACCAGGAGGGAGAGGGGAGACCCAGTACTTC
>TRBJ2-3|TRBV28|.|.
CASSTPSAGSTDTQYF
TGTGCCAGCAGTACCCCTTCGGCGGGCAGCACAGATACGCAGTATTTT
>TRBJ2-7|TRBV28|.|TRBD2
CASTPGLAYYEQYF
TGTGCCAGCACCCCGGGACTAGCATATTACGAGCAGTACTTC
>TRBJ2-7|TRBV29-1|few|TRBD1
CSVESLHRGLGGYEQYF
TGCAGCGTTGAAAGTCTCCACAGGGGGCTAGGGGGCTACGAGCAGTACTTC
>TRBJ2-7|TRBV4-1|few|TRBD2
CASRASGKTYEQYF
TGCGCCAGCAGGGCTAGCGGGAAAACCTACGAGCAGTACTTC
>TRBJ2-1|TRBV5-1|.|.
CASSLALSGNEQFF
TGCGCCAGCAGCTTGGCCTTGAGTGGTAATGAGCAGTTCTTC
>TRBJ2-6|TRBV29-1|.|.
CSEGSGANVLTF
TGCAGCGAGGGGTCTGGGGCCAACGTCCTGACTTTC
>TRBJ2-3|TRBV2|.|TRBD2
CASSEVAGSTDTQYF
TGTGCCAGCAGTGAAGTAGCGGGGAGCACAGATACGCAGTATTTT
>TRBJ2-7|TRBV6-2/TRBV6-3|few|.
CASSYGPPTEQYF
TGTGCCAGCAGTTACGGTCCCCCTACCGAGCAGTACTTC
>TRBJ1-2|TRBV28|few|.
CASSYRSNYGYTF
TGTGCCAGCAGTTACAGGTCCAACTATGGCTACACCTTC
>TRBJ2-7|TRBV24-1|.|.
CATSVGNAYEQYF
TGTGCCACCAGTGTCGGTAACGCCTACGAGCAGTACTTC
>TRBJ2-2|TRBV6-2/TRBV6-3|.|TRBD1
CASRRWTGTNTGELFF
TGTGCCAGCAGACGTTGGACAGGGACGAACACCGGGGAGCTGTTTTTT
>TRBJ2-7|TRBV24-1|.|.
CATSISLTDREYEQYF
TGTGCCACCAGCATTTCCCTGACAGATAGAGAATACGAGCAGTACTTC
>TRBJ2-1|TRBV2|.|.
CASSRGRSNYNEQFF
TGTGCCAGCAGCCGGGGACGGAGTAACTACAATGAGCAGTTCTTC
>TRBJ2-3|TRBV7-2|few|.
CASSLLTYNTDTQYF
TGTGCCAGCAGCTTGCTCACGTACAACACAGATACGCAGTATTTT